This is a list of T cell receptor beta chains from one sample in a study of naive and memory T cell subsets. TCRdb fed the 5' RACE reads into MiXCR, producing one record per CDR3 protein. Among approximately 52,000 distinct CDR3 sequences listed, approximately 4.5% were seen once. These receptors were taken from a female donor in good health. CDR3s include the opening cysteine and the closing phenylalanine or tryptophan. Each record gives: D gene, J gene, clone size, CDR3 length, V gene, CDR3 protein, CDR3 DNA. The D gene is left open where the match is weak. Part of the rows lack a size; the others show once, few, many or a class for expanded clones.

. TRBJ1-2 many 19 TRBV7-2 CASSSAQGRGSLPIYGYTF TGTGCCAGCAGCTCCGCTCAGGGGCGCGGATCCCTCCCTATCTATGGCTACACCTTC
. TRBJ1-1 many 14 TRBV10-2 CASSESKGGTEAFF TGCGCCAGCAGTGAGTCGAAGGGGGGCACTGAAGCTTTCTTT
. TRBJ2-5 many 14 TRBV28 CASSLAGKQETQYF TGTGCCAGCAGTTTAGCGGGGAAACAAGAGACCCAGTACTTC
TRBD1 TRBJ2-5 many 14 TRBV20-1 CSASGTGHQETQYF TGCAGTGCTAGCGGGACAGGTCACCAAGAGACCCAGTACTTC
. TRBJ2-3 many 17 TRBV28 CASRGAHAGSDTDTQYF TGTGCCAGCCGGGGGGCCCACGCCGGTTCAGATACAGATACGCAGTATTTT
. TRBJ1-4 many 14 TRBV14 CASSRQAGREKLFF TGTGCCAGCAGCCGGCAGGCAGGGCGTGAAAAACTGTTTTTT
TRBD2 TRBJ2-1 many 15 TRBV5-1 CASSRGLAGGREQFF TGCGCCAGCAGCAGGGGACTAGCGGGAGGTCGTGAGCAGTTCTTC
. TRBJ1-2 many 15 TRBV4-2 CASSQGGPFLYGYTF TGTGCCAGCAGCCAGGGAGGACCATTCCTCTATGGCTACACCTTC
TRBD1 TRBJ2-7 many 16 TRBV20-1 CSARWDRDIFSYEQYF TGCAGTGCTAGATGGGACAGGGACATATTTTCCTACGAGCAGTACTTC
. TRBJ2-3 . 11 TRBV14 CASSVRDTQYF TGTGCCAGCAGCGTCCGAGATACGCAGTATTTT
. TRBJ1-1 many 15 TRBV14 CASSQAGGRATEAFF TGTGCCAGCAGCCAAGCCGGGGGGCGGGCCACTGAAGCTTTCTTT
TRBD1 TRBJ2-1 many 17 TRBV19 CASAQENGDRGDNEQFF TGTGCCAGTGCCCAGGAAAACGGGGACAGGGGAGACAATGAGCAGTTCTTC
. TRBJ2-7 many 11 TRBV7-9 CASSSIYEQYF TGTGCCAGCAGCTCTATCTACGAGCAGTACTTC
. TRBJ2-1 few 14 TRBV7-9 CASSFGRGANEQFF TGTGCCAGCAGCTTCGGGAGAGGGGCCAATGAGCAGTTCTTC
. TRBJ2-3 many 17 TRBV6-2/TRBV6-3 CASSYSAGPPIPDTQYF TGTGCCAGCAGTTACAGTGCGGGTCCCCCCATCCCAGATACGCAGTATTTT
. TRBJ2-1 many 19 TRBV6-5 CASSTPGGRGGNSYNEQFF TGTGCCAGCAGTACGCCAGGAGGACGCGGCGGCAACTCCTACAATGAGCAGTTCTTC
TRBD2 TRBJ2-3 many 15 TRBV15 CATGRGSGSTDTQYF TGTGCCACCGGTCGGGGTAGCGGGAGCACAGATACGCAGTATTTT
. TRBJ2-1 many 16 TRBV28 CASRLKTRPSYNEQFF TGTGCCAGCAGACTAAAGACTAGGCCATCCTACAATGAGCAGTTCTTC
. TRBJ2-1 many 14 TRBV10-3 CAISSKTSYNEQFF TGTGCCATCAGCTCAAAAACTTCCTACAATGAGCAGTTCTTC
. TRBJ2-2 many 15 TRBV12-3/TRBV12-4 CASSLGGSATGELFF TGTGCCAGCAGTTTAGGGGGGAGTGCTACCGGGGAGCTGTTTTTT
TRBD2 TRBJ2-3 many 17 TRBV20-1 CSARDNVKAGARDTQYF TGCAGTGCTAGAGATAACGTTAAGGCGGGAGCACGAGATACGCAGTATTTT
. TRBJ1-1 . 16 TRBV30 CAWSVLGQGWNTEAFF TGTGCCTGGAGTGTCTTGGGGCAGGGGTGGAACACTGAAGCTTTCTTT
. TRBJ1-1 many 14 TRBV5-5 CASSFSRTQFEAFF TGTGCCAGCAGCTTCTCACGGACTCAGTTTGAAGCTTTCTTT
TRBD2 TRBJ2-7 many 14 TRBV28 CASSLGLAGDEQYF TGTGCCAGCAGTCTCGGACTAGCGGGAGACGAGCAGTACTTC
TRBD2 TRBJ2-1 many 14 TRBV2 CASSVAGVTNEQFF TGTGCCAGCAGTGTGGCGGGAGTTACAAATGAGCAGTTCTTC
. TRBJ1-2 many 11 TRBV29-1 CSVETGYGYTF TGCAGCGTTGAAACAGGCTATGGCTACACCTTC
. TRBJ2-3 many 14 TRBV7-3 CASSPNRPGDTQYF TGTGCCAGCAGCCCCAATAGACCGGGAGATACGCAGTATTTT
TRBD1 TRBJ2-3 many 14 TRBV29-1 CSVAAGGFTDTQYF TGCAGCGTTGCGGCAGGGGGCTTCACAGATACGCAGTATTTT
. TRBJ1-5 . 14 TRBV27 CASSLGRLNQPQHF TGTGCCAGCAGTTTGGGACGGCTAAATCAGCCCCAGCATTTT
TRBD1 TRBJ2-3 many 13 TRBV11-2 CASRGQGEDTQYF TGTGCCAGCAGAGGACAGGGTGAGGATACGCAGTATTTT
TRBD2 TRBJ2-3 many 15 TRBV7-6 CASTPLAGGPDTQYF TGTGCCAGCACCCCACTAGCGGGAGGGCCAGATACGCAGTATTTT
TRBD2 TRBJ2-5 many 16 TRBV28 CASSFPWGGRGETQYF TGTGCCAGCAGTTTCCCCTGGGGCGGGAGAGGAGAGACCCAGTACTTC
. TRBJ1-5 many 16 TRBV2 CASSTNTGYSNQPQHF TGTGCCAGCAGTACTAACACGGGCTATAGCAATCAGCCCCAGCATTTT
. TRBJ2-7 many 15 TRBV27 CASRLRGVGSYEQYF TGTGCCAGCAGACTAAGGGGGGTGGGGTCCTACGAGCAGTACTTC
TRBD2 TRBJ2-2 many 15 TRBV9 CASSPVLAGIRELFF TGTGCCAGCTCCCCCGTCCTAGCGGGTATCAGGGAGCTGTTTTTT
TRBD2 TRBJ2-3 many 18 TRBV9 CASSVARSGSDRADTQYF TGTGCCAGCAGCGTAGCTAGGAGCGGGAGCGACCGCGCAGATACGCAGTATTTT
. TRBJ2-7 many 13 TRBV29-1 CSVYTGRSYEQYF TGCAGCGTTTACACAGGGAGGTCCTACGAGCAGTACTTC
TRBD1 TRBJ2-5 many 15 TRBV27 CASSRVGQGIETQYF TGTGCCAGCAGTCGAGTCGGACAGGGTATAGAGACCCAGTACTTC
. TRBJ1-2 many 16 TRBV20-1 CSASHRRGRANYGYTF TGCAGTGCTAGCCACCGCCGTGGACGAGCTAACTATGGCTACACCTTC
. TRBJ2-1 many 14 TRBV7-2 CASSFGLRLNEQFF TGTGCCAGCAGCTTCGGACTGCGTCTCAATGAGCAGTTCTTC
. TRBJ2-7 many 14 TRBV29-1 CSVEDSGTTYEQYF TGCAGCGTTGAAGATTCTGGGACCACCTACGAGCAGTACTTC
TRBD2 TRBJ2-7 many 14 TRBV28 CASSLSSGEYEQYF TGTGCCAGCAGTTTATCGAGCGGGGAGTACGAGCAGTACTTC
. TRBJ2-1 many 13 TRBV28 CASSSPRRNEQFF TGTGCCAGCAGTTCGCCCCGGCGCAATGAGCAGTTCTTC
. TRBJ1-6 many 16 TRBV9 CASSVASEGPTSPLHF TGTGCCAGCAGCGTAGCTTCGGAGGGACCGACTTCACCCCTCCACTTT
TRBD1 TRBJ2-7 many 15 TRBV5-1 CASSLGTGVIYEQYF TGCGCCAGCAGCTTGGGGACAGGCGTAATCTACGAGCAGTACTTC
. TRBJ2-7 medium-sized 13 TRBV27 CASSLTVAYEQYF TGTGCCAGCAGTTTGACGGTCGCCTACGAGCAGTACTTC
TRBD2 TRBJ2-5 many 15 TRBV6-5 CASSEGTSAVETQYF TGTGCCAGCAGTGAAGGGACTAGCGCTGTGGAGACCCAGTACTTC
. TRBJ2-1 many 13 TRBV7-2 CASSLVQRGEQFF TGTGCCAGCAGCTTAGTCCAGCGAGGGGAGCAGTTCTTC
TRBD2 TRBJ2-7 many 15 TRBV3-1 CASSQDSAGGYEQYF TGTGCCAGCAGCCAAGACTCAGCGGGAGGGTACGAGCAGTACTTC
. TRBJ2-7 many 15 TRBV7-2 CASSLIGRSSYEQYF TGTGCCAGCAGCTTAATAGGACGTAGCTCCTACGAGCAGTACTTC
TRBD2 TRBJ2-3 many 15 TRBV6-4 CASSGRGGGTDTQYF TGTGCCAGCTCCGGGAGGGGTGGAGGCACAGATACGCAGTATTTT
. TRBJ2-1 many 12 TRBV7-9 CASSLVGSEQFF TGTGCCAGCAGCTTAGTTGGAAGTGAGCAGTTCTTC
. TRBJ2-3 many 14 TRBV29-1 CSVLPQGVRDTQYF TGCAGCGTTCTCCCACAGGGAGTGAGGGATACGCAGTATTTT
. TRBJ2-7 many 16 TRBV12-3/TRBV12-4 CASSPLPDKLVYEQYF TGTGCCAGCAGCCCTCTCCCGGACAAGCTAGTCTACGAGCAGTACTTC
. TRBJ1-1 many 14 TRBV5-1 CASSSRQANTEAFF TGCGCCAGCAGCTCCCGACAGGCCAACACTGAAGCTTTCTTT
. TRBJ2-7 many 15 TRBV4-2 CASSQEYRSSYEQYF TGTGCCAGCAGCCAAGAGTACAGGAGCTCCTACGAGCAGTACTTC